The 7 T cell receptor beta chains presented below share a single source sample, sequenced in a study of blood T cell repertoires in COVID-19. The table came from immunoSEQ multiplex PCR; TCRdb's copy has only in-frame clones and leaves some out. The sample comprises over 100,000 clones, 84% of which are singletons, and under 4% rests with the top ten. Sequenced material: PBMCs or T cells enriched from blood (not recorded which). Receptors originate from a woman in her twenties or thirties who had recovered from COVID-19.

The chain employs TRBV3-1 (or the pseudogene TRBV3-2) and TRBJ2-7, with D perhaps matching TRBD1 (6 bases). Trimming left V 1 base short and J 7 bases short, with 14 bases between. CDR3 length: 14 residues. The germline gives CDR1 LGHDT, CDR2 YNNKEL (reference sequence). The CDR3 loop is CASSQVRAGEEQYF. The DNA for the CDR3 is TGTGCCAGCAGCCAAGTACGGGCAGGGGAAGAGCAGTACTTC.

The chain carries TRBV4-2 and TRBJ1-5, with D tentatively TRBD1 (6 bases). Looked up from germline, CDR1 is LGHNA and CDR2 is YNFKEQ. The CDR3 is 17 residues long. Trimming removed 3 bases at V and 5 bases at J, with 20 bases between. CDR3 nucleotides: TGTGCCAGCAGCCAGCCTGAGAACAGGGTCGGGGATCAGCCCCAGCATTTT. This gives the protein CASSQPENRVGDQPQHF.

The chain recombines TRBV6-5 with TRBJ1-3; D remains unclear. The CDR3 spans 13 residues. Trimming cost V 6 bases and J 2 bases, with 8 bases left between them. CDR1 MNHEY and CDR2 SVGAGI come from the germline V gene. The CDR3 reads CASSGWAGNTIYF. CDR3 bases: TGTGCCAGCAGCGGGTGGGCTGGAAACACCATATATTTT.

Of note for this clone: The sample has other DNA sequences that encode this CDR3 too. V and J are TRBV6-5 and TRBJ2-7; 9 bases fit TRBD1. Germline CDR1 reads MNHEY; CDR2 reads SVGAGI. CDR3 size: 12 residues. The V segment lost 6 bases and the J segment 3 bases; nucleotides outside the gene matches: 0. CDR3 sequence: CASRDRGYEQYF. The CDR3 region has the DNA TGTGCCAGCAGGGACAGGGGCTACGAGCAGTACTTC.

The CDR3 coding sequence is TGTGCCAGCAGCTTGGCGTGGCCCTACGAGCAGTACTTC. As protein: CASSLAWPYEQYF. This chain links TRBV5-6 with TRBJ2-7, with D unclear. The CDR3 contains 13 residues. CDR1 and CDR2 (germline): SGHDT, YYEEEE. Between the trimmed V and J ends, which lost 0 bases and 2 bases, there was a span of 6 bases.

The J gene is TRBJ1-4, the V gene TRBV18; TRBD1 agrees at 7 bases. This CDR3 has 14 residues. The V gene end was trimmed by 1 base and the J gene end by 8 bases; junction bases not matched to a gene: 4. Germline loops: CDR1 KGHSH, CDR2 LQKENI. The CDR3 region is CASSPRQGREKLFF. The CDR3 DNA reads as TGTGCCAGCTCACCACGACAGGGTAGAGAAAAACTGTTTTTT.

The chain carries TRBV7-9 and TRBJ1-2, with 9 bases aligning to TRBD1. The CDR3 is 15 residues long. Looked up from germline, CDR1 is SEHNR and CDR2 is FQNEAQ (reference sequence). V dropped 1 base and J dropped 7; count of bases not matched to a gene: 7. CDR3 sequence reads: CASSLDGTGRSGYTF. The CDR3 nucleotides are TGTGCCAGCAGCTTAGACGGGACAGGGAGATCTGGCTACACCTTC. The variable domain in full, completed from reference TRBV7-9 and TRBJ1-2, reads DTGVSQNPRHKITKRGQNVTFRCDPISEHNRLYWYRQTLGQGPEFLTYFQNEAQLEKSRLLSDRFSAERPKGSFSTLEIQRTEQGDSAMYLCASSLDGTGRSGYTFGSGTRLTVV.